What follows describes a single T cell receptor (beta chain). The antigen is undetermined. Per germline, CDR1 ENHRY and CDR2 SYGVKD. The CDR3 length is 14 residues. Deletions cut 3 bases from V and 4 bases from J, with 10 bases between. The data were taken from a study of OX40 agonist ivuxolimab in advanced cancers. Study-wide background: Prior anti-PD-1, anti-PD-L1 or anti-CTLA-4 therapy was allowed; over 30% had some. General study points: Clonal expansion by week 6 occurred in CD4+ and CD8+ blood T cells (at 0.1 to 3.0 mg/kg).

The data were produced by immunoSEQ multiplex PCR, yet TCRdb's version contains in-frame clones alone and is incomplete. The repertoire has 55,000 to 70,000 clones, 86% of them found once; the top ten carry roughly 3%. This chain joins TRBV10-3 and TRBJ1-5, with D possibly being TRBD1 (6 bases). This TCR came from an adult with an advanced solid tumor such as melanoma, head and neck, liver or kidney cancer. Material: CD4+ or CD8+ T cells sorted from blood, obtained in a trial of the OX40 agonist ivuxolimab. Written as DNA, the CDR3 is TGTGCCATCAGTGAACAGGGTAATAATCAGCCCCAGCATTTT. This translates into CAISEQGNNQPQHF.